This T cell receptor beta chain was sequenced for a study of circulating CD8 cells and anti-PD-1 response in melanoma. Study in general: Treatment was intravenous nivolumab at 3 mg/kg every 2 weeks. Whole-study findings and limits: Experiments were generally run without replicates. Subset repertoires were largely private at M1, with under 7.5% shared. Tumor reactivity was tested by peptide assays on expanded sorted subsets.

From live CD3+CD8+TCRalphabeta+ cells, four PD-1 and/or TIGIT subsets were sorted. Judged by abundance, this clonotype is large. Its antigen is unknown. The length of the CDR3 is 15 residues. CDR1 and CDR2 from the germline V gene are GTSNPN and SVGIG (reference sequence). V lost 1 base and J lost 3; bases outside the gene matches: 4. TCR libraries were prepared from about 15 ng of total RNA with the QIAseq Immune Repertoire TCR panel. Each CDR3 protein gets one entry after TCRdb re-called the reads with MiXCR. The sample contains 400 to 500 distinct CDR3 sequences, about a sixth of which appear only once.

The sequencing here drew on CD8+ T cells from PBMCs, taken at baseline or after one month of anti-PD-1 therapy (not recorded which). The chain links TRBV30 to TRBJ2-2; 8 bases match TRBD2. The sequence was obtained from a human donor with melanoma. The donor label of this sample is uncertain. Some clones in this sample may be carry-over from other donors' samples. CDR3: CAWSGSGSDTGELFF. For the CDR3, the DNA is TGTGCCTGGAGTGGCAGCGGGAGCGACACCGGGGAGCTGTTTTTT.